One TCR beta chain is described in this entry. Its antigen remains unknown. One end of the junction fails to match germline, which may point to a read error. The sample is drawn from a study of T-cell memory formation after mild COVID-19. Germline V gene sequence: CDR1 SGHKS, CDR2 YYEKEE (reference sequence). This CDR3 is 15 amino acids long. In TCRdb, the 5' RACE reads were re-called with MiXCR into one record per CDR3 protein. This table has under 200,000 distinct CDR3 sequences, around 10% appearing once. Overall study findings and caveats: Pre-infection memory contained some responding clones, which suggested that cross-reactive memory had joined. CM and EM subsets held most contracting CD4+ clones; EMRA held CD8+ ones.

The chain joins TRBV5-5 to TRBJ1-1; 8 bases agree with TRBD1. This receptor was obtained from a man younger than 30 who had mild COVID-19 (a few samples of this study predate the infection). Cell type and time point are not known. Sequencing input: PBMCs or a T cell subset sorted from them (not recorded which). The CDR3 DNA is TGTGCCAGCAGTTTGGACAGGGAGTGGTACACTGAAGCTTTCTTT. The encoded protein is CASSLDREWYTEAFF.